These 25 T cell receptor beta chains were all obtained from the same sample, sequenced in a study of T-cell reconstitution after alpha-beta-depleted transplantation in children. This sample's TCRbeta library carried unique molecular identifier barcodes. TCRdb used MiXCR to reprocess the PCR reads, holding one entry per CDR3 protein. The table shows roughly 340,000 distinct CDR3 sequences, with around 16% occurring only once. Here the sequenced sample was PBMCs, mostly from graft donor cells, taken 360 days after TCRalphabeta/CD19-depleted stem cell transplant. All receptors derive from a male patient between 2 and 10 years old who had a stem cell transplant for acute lymphoblastic leukemia, so the T cells may come from the graft donor.

In nucleotides, the CDR3 is TGTGCCAGCCTGCCTAACCCTTGGACCATGGCCAAAAACATTCAGTACTTC. This translates into CASLPNPWTMAKNIQYF. The gene calls are TRBV27 and TRBJ2-4, with no clear D. This CDR3 is 17 amino acids long. Germline V gives CDR1 MNHEY, CDR2 SMNVEV (reference sequence). The germline V and J ends were trimmed by 8 bases and 1 base, with 21 bases remaining between them.

This clonotype appeared a few times. The rearrangement links TRBV20-1 to TRBJ2-7, with D possibly TRBD2 on 6 matching bases. The CDR3 loop spans 14 amino acids. Germline CDR1 is DFQATT and CDR2 is SNEGSKA (reference sequence). V was pared by 2 bases and J by 2 bases, with 13 bases between. CDR3 coding DNA: TGCAGTGCTAGATCAGCGGGCCCTACCTACGAGCAGTACTTC. Its protein product is CSARSAGPTYEQYF.

This clonotype was seen more than once but under ten times. The chain links TRBV21-1 to TRBJ2-1; the tabulated D call, TRBD1, remains unverified against the DNA. TRBV21-1 is a pseudogene. The CDR3 is made up of 16 amino acids. For the CDR3, the DNA is TGTGCCAGCAGCATAGGCGTCGGGGGACAGGCCCATGAGCAGTTCTTC. Encoded protein: CASSIGVGGQAHEQFF.

This clonotype turned up a few times. The genes are TRBV27 and TRBJ2-2; D tentatively reads TRBD1 or TRBD2 (5 bases each). CDR3 length equals 14 residues. Germline values: CDR1 MNHEY, CDR2 SMNVEV (reference sequence). V was pared by 2 bases and J by 3 bases, with 7 bases between. CDR3 DNA: TGTGCCAGCAGTTTAGGGGACGACACCGGGGAGCTGTTTTTT. Translation: CASSLGDDTGELFF.

In this sample, this clonotype turned up a few times. The V gene is TRBV7-9, the J gene TRBJ2-3, with 12 nucleotides matching TRBD1. The CDR3 has 20 residues. With 5 bases clipped from V and 1 base from J, the junction kept 16 bases outside the gene matches. Per germline, CDR1 SEHNR and CDR2 FQNEAQ (reference sequence). The CDR3 loop reads CASSRNPGQGAGRGTDTQYF. The CDR3 nucleotides are TGTGCCAGCAGCCGAAACCCGGGACAGGGGGCCGGGAGAGGCACAGATACGCAGTATTTT.

This chain joins TRBV20-1 and TRBJ1-4; 9 positions match TRBD1. The V gene's germline CDR1 is DFQATT and CDR2 SNEGSKA (reference sequence). V gave up 3 bases and J gave up 5 bases; unmatched junction bases: 10. The CDR3 is 16 residues long. The CDR3 region is CSARRDRVGANEKLFF. The DNA for the CDR3 is TGCAGTGCTAGGAGGGACAGGGTGGGGGCAAATGAAAAACTGTTTTTT.

This clonotype was detected only a few times. V usage is TRBV2 and J usage is TRBJ2-2, with TRBD2 as a possible D gene (5 bases). The CDR3 extends over 15 amino acids. CDR1 is SNHLY, CDR2 FYNNEI, per germline. The V end lost 6 bases, the J end lost 2 bases, and 13 bases lay between the germline ends. The chain's CDR3 is CASRDFQGNTGELFF. For the CDR3, the DNA is TGTGCCAGCAGGGACTTCCAAGGAAACACCGGGGAGCTGTTTTTT.

This clonotype was observed a few times. The chain recombines TRBV15 with TRBJ2-5, with TRBD1 matching 7 bases. The CDR3 is 16 amino acids. CDR1 LNHNV and CDR2 YYDKDF come from the germline V gene (reference sequence). V lost 3 bases, J lost 5 bases, and 12 bases stayed unmatched. For the CDR3, the DNA is TGTGCCACCAGCAGGGTATTGACAGGGCGAGGGGAGACCCAGTACTTC. Its protein product is CATSRVLTGRGETQYF.

This clonotype was seen a few times. The chain combines TRBV15 with TRBJ2-1, with D perhaps TRBD1 (6 bases). The V end lost 0 bases, the J end lost 10 bases, and 10 bases lay between the germline ends. This CDR3 is 13 amino acids long. Germline assignment: CDR1 LNHNV and CDR2 YYDKDF (reference sequence). CDR3 loop: CATSRDDRREQFF. DNA for the CDR3: TGTGCCACCAGCAGAGATGACAGGAGAGAGCAGTTCTTC.

In this sample, this clonotype turned up a few times. The chain carries TRBV29-1 and TRBJ2-1, with 9 bases identical to TRBD2. Trimming at V came to 3 bases and at J to 3 bases, leaving 9 bases not matched to a gene. This CDR3 is 16 amino acids long. Germline CDR1 and CDR2: SQVTM and ANQGSEA. CDR3 sequence reads: CSVEGGRALYYNEQFF. The CDR3 region has the DNA TGCAGCGTTGAGGGCGGGAGGGCCCTGTACTACAATGAGCAGTTCTTC.

This clonotype has ten or more counts. This CDR3 is CSARERREANYGYTF. The CDR3 nucleotides are TGCAGTGCTAGAGAGAGACGGGAAGCTAACTATGGCTACACCTTC. The V and J genes are TRBV20-1 and TRBJ1-2; no firm D call. Germline CDR1 is DFQATT and CDR2 is SNEGSKA (reference sequence). V was shortened by 0 bases and J by 0 bases, with 11 bases between the two germline ends. This CDR3 contains 15 residues.

The chain recombines TRBV28 with TRBJ2-5; no clear D gene. The V gene's germline CDR1 is MDHEN and CDR2 SYDVKM. The CDR3 has 15 amino acids. Trimming removed 7 bases at V and 4 bases at J, with 19 bases between. CDR3 bases: TGTGCCAGCACCGGAGCGCCGGGTGCTAGAGAGACCCAGTACTTC. Its protein is CASTGAPGARETQYF. Full variable domain (rest looked up from reference TRBV28 and TRBJ2-5): DVKVTQSSRYLVKRTGEKVFLECVQDMDHENMFWYRQDPGLGLRLIYFSYDVKMKEKGDIPEGYSVSREKKERFSLILESASTNQTSMYLCASTGAPGARETQYFGPGTRLLVL.

This clonotype was detected only a few times. The chain links TRBV29-1 to TRBJ2-5; tentatively, D is TRBD1 (7 bases). Germline values: CDR1 SQVTM, CDR2 ANQGSEA. V lost 6 bases to trimming and J lost 5 bases, with 13 bases between them. The CDR3 spans 12 residues. The CDR3 is CSVWTGGETQYF. As DNA, the CDR3 is TGCAGCGTCTGGACAGGAGGGGAGACCCAGTACTTC.

In this sample, this clonotype turned up a few times. V gene TRBV28 combines with J gene TRBJ1-3; D might be TRBD1 (6 bases). The V end lost 5 bases, the J end lost 2 bases, and 13 bases lay between the germline ends. This CDR3 is built from 15 residues. CDR1 is MDHEN and CDR2 is SYDVKM in the germline V gene. The CDR3, as DNA: TGTGCCAGCAGTCCCCAGGGGATTACTGGAAACACCATATATTTT. Translating gives CASSPQGITGNTIYF.

This chain links TRBV7-9 with TRBJ2-7; D gene unclear. Germline CDR1 reads SEHNR; CDR2 reads FQNEAQ (reference sequence). The CDR3 is 13 amino acids. Trimming shortened V by 4 bases and J by 4 bases, and 11 bases separated the two germline ends. This CDR3 reads CASSSVWMYEQYF. As DNA, the CDR3 is TGTGCCAGCAGCTCCGTCTGGATGTACGAGCAGTACTTC.

The chain joins TRBV12-3 or TRBV12-4 to TRBJ2-5; D possibly corresponds to TRBD2 (5 bases). This CDR3 comprises 14 residues. The V end lost 2 bases, the J end lost 2 bases, and 9 bases lay between the germline ends. The CDR3 region is CASSLRGGQETQYF. The CDR3 DNA reads as TGTGCCAGCAGTTTACGGGGTGGTCAAGAGACCCAGTACTTC.

The chain joins TRBV7-9 to TRBJ1-2, with TRBD1 identical over 7 bases. Germline trimming cut 5 bases from V and 4 bases from J; bases unmatched to any gene: 13. Looked up from germline, CDR1 is SEHNR and CDR2 is FQNEAQ (reference sequence). This CDR3 is built from 16 residues. As DNA, the CDR3 is TGTGCCAGCAGCCCGACGCCCACAGGGGAAGGCTATGGCTACACCTTC. It yields the protein CASSPTPTGEGYGYTF.

The chain combines TRBV6-2 or TRBV6-3 with TRBJ2-7; TRBD1 agrees at 9 bases. This CDR3 has 15 amino acids. V was pared by 2 bases and J by 3 bases, with 5 bases of the junction left unmatched. The germline V gene encodes CDR1 MNHEY and CDR2 SVGEGT. This CDR3 is CASSYPGQGIYEQYF. DNA of the CDR3: TGTGCCAGCAGTTACCCCGGACAGGGGATCTACGAGCAGTACTTC.

Ten or more counts support this clonotype. The V call is TRBV10-3, the J call TRBJ2-1, with D possibly being TRBD2 (6 bases). The V end lost 3 bases, the J end lost 9 bases, and 15 bases lay between the germline ends. CDR1 ENHRY and CDR2 SYGVKD come from the germline V gene. This CDR3 region has 14 residues. The CDR3 sequence: CAISEGGRMGEQFF. Written as DNA, the CDR3 is TGTGCCATCAGTGAAGGTGGGAGGATGGGTGAGCAGTTCTTC.

This clonotype was observed at least ten times. The J gene is TRBJ2-1, the V gene TRBV7-9; possibly TRBD2 for D (6 bases). The V end was cut by 1 base, the J end by 7 bases, with 20 bases between. This CDR3 spans 17 amino acids. Germline V lookup: CDR1 SEHNR, CDR2 FQNEAQ (reference sequence). The CDR3 here is CASSLGGLIGRVNEQFF. The CDR3 nucleotides read TGTGCCAGCAGCTTAGGGGGACTCATCGGGAGAGTAAATGAGCAGTTCTTC. Full variable domain (outside the CDR3, taken from reference TRBV7-9 and TRBJ2-1): DTGVSQNPRHKITKRGQNVTFRCDPISEHNRLYWYRQTLGQGPEFLTYFQNEAQLEKSRLLSDRFSAERPKGSFSTLEIQRTEQGDSAMYLCASSLGGLIGRVNEQFFGPGTRLTVL.

This chain connects TRBV7-8 to TRBJ2-7, with a possible D match to TRBD1 (6 bases). Germline V gene data show CDR1 as SGHVS and CDR2 as FQNEAQ. The V gene lost 5 bases and the J gene lost 2 bases, with 13 bases spanning the gap. The CDR3 sequence is 14 residues long. The CDR3 DNA sequence: TGTGCCAGCAGCACGTACCGGGACACCTACGAGCAGTACTTC. Translation: CASSTYRDTYEQYF.

CDR3 amino acids: CASSQDTGQGASPLHF. CDR3 coding DNA: TGCGCCAGCAGCCAAGACACCGGACAGGGGGCTTCACCCCTCCACTTT. This rearrangement joins TRBV4-1 to TRBJ1-6; 11 nucleotides agree with TRBD1. CDR1 MGHRA and CDR2 YSYEKL come from the germline V gene. The CDR3 runs 16 residues. Germline trimming cut 0 bases from V and 9 bases from J; bases unmatched to any gene: 4.

This clonotype was recorded a few times. This chain uses TRBV10-3 with TRBJ2-7; TRBD2 matches at 8 bases. The germline CDR1 and CDR2 sequences are ENHRY and SYGVKD. The V and J ends lost 4 bases and 0 bases, in that order; junction bases with no gene match: 11. CDR3 size: 17 residues. The CDR3 nucleotides read TGTGCCATCAGTGGGGATTTAGCGGGGCGCGACTCCTACGAGCAGTACTTC. Amino acids: CAISGDLAGRDSYEQYF.

This clonotype was detected only a few times. The rearrangement uses TRBV20-1 and TRBJ2-2, with D perhaps TRBD1 (6 bases). Germline V gene lookup returns CDR1 DFQATT and CDR2 SNEGSKA (reference sequence). The CDR3 has 14 residues. Deletions cut 6 bases from V and 1 base from J, with 12 bases between. CDR3 sequence: CSARPGQNTGELFF. DNA of the CDR3: TGCAGTGCACGGCCGGGACAGAACACCGGGGAGCTGTTTTTT.

The V call is TRBV7-2, the J call TRBJ2-3; D perhaps matches TRBD1 (6 bases). Germline CDR1 and CDR2: SGHTA and FQGNSA. V lost 0 bases and J 1 base, leaving 8 bases between the germline ends. The CDR3 spans 15 residues. CDR3: CASSLAWGRTDTQYF. In nucleotides, the CDR3 is TGTGCCAGCAGCTTAGCTTGGGGGCGCACAGATACGCAGTATTTT.